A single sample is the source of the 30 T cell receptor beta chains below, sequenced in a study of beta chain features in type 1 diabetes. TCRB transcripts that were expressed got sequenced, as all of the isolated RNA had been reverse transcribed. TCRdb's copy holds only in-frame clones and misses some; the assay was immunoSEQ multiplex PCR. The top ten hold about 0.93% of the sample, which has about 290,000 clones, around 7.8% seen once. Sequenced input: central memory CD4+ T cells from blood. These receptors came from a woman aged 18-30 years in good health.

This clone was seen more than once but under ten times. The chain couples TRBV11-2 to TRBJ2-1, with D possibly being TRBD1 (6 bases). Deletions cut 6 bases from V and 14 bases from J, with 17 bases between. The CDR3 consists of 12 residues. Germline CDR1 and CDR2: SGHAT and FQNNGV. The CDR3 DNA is TGTGCCAGCAGATATAACCAGGACAGAAAGTTCTTC. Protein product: CASRYNQDRKFF.

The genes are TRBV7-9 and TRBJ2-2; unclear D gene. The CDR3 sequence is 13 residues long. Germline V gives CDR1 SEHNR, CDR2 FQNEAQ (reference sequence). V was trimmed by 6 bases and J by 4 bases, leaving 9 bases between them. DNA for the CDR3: TGTGCCAGCAGTCGGACGTTCACCGGGGAGCTGTTTTTT. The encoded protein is CASSRTFTGELFF.

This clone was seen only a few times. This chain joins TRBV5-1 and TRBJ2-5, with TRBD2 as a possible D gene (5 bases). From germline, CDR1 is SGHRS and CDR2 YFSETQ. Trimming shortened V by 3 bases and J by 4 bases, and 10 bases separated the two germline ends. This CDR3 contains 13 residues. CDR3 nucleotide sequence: TGCGCCAGCAGCTCCTCGGCGGGAGAGACCCAGTACTTC. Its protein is CASSSSAGETQYF.

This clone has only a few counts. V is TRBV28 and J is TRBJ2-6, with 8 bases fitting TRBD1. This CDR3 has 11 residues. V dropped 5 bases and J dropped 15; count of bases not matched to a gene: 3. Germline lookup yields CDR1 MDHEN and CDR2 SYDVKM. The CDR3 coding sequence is TGTGCCAGCAGTACTGGACAGGGCCTGACTTTC. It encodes CASSTGQGLTF. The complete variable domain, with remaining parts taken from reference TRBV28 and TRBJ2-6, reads DVKVTQSSRYLVKRTGEKVFLECVQDMDHENMFWYRQDPGLGLRLIYFSYDVKMKEKGDIPEGYSVSREKKERFSLILESASTNQTSMYLCASSTGQGLTFGAGSRLTVL.

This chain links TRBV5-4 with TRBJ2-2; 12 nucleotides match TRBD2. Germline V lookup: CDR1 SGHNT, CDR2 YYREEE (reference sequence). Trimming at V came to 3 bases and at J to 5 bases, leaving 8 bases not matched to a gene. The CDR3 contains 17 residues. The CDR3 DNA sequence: TGTGCCAGCAGCTCGACGACTAGCGGGAGACGAACCGGGGAGCTGTTTTTT. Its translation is CASSSTTSGRRTGELFF.

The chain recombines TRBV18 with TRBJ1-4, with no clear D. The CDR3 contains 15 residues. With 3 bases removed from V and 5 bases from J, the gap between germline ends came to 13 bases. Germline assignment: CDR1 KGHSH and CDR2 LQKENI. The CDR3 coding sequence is TGTGCCAGCTCACCCTCGGCAGGAGTGAATGAAAAACTGTTTTTT. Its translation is CASSPSAGVNEKLFF. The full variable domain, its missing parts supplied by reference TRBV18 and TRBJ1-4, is NAGVMQNPRHLVRRRGQEARLRCSPMKGHSHVYWYRQLPEEGLKFMVYLQKENIIDESGMPKERFSAEFPKEGPSILRIQQVVRGDSAAYFCASSPSAGVNEKLFFGSGTQLSVL.

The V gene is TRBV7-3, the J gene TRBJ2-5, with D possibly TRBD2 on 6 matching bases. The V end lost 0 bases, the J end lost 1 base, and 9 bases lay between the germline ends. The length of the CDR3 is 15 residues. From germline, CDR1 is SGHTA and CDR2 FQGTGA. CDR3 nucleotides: TGTGCCAGCAGCTTAACGCGGGACGCCCAAGAGACCCAGTACTTC. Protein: CASSLTRDAQETQYF.

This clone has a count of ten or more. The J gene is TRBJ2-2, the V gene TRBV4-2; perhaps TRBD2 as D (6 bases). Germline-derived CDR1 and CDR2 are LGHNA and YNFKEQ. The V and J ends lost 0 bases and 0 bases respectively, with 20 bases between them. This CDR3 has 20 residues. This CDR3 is CASSQDQFAVIAANTGELFF. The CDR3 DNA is TGTGCCAGCAGCCAAGATCAATTCGCGGTGATAGCGGCGAACACCGGGGAGCTGTTTTTT.

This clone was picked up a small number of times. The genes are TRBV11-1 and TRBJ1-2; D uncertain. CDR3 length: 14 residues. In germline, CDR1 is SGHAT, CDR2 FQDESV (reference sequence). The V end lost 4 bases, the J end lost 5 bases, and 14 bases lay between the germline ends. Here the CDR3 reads CASSSNGESYGYTF. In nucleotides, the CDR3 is TGTGCCAGCAGCTCGAATGGAGAGAGTTATGGCTACACCTTC.

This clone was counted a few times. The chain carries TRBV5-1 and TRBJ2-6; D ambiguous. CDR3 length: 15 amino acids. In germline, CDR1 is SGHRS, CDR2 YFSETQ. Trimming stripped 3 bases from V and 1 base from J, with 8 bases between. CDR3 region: CASSSVLSGANVLTF. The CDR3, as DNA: TGCGCCAGCAGCTCAGTTCTATCTGGGGCCAACGTCCTGACTTTC.

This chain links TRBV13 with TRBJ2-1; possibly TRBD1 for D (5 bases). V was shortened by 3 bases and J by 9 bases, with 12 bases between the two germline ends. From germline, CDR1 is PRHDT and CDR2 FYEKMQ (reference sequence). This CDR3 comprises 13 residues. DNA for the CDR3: TGTGCCAGCAGCTTCTCGACAGTTCTTGAGCAGTTCTTC. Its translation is CASSFSTVLEQFF.

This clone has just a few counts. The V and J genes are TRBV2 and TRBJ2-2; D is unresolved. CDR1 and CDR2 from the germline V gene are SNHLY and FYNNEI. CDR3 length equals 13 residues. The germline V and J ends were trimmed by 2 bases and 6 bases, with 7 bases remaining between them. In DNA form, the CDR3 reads TGTGCCAGCAGTGAATTAGGGCCCGGGGAGCTGTTTTTT. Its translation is CASSELGPGELFF.

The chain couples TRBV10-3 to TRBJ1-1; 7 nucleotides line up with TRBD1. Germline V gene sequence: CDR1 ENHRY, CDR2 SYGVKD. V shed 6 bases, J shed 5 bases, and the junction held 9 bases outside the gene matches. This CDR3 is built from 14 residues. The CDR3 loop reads CAIRAGQVRTEAFF. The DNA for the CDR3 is TGTGCCATCAGGGCCGGACAGGTGCGGACTGAAGCTTTCTTT.

The CDR3: CASSLIGTGYSGANVLTF. CDR3 DNA sequence: TGTGCCAGCAGCTTGATTGGGACAGGATACTCTGGGGCCAACGTCCTGACTTTC. The chain uses TRBV7-2 and TRBJ2-6; TRBD1 aligns across 8 bases. The CDR3 is 18 amino acids. Trimming at V came to 3 bases and at J to 0 bases, leaving 7 bases not matched to a gene. Germline CDR1 reads SGHTA; CDR2 reads FQGNSA.

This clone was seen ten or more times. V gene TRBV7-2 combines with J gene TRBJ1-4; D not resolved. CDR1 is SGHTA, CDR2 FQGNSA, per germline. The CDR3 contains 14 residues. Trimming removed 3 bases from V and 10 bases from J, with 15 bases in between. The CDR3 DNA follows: TGTGCCAGCAGCTTGACGGCAGCCCCTTTAAAACTGTTTTTT. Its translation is CASSLTAAPLKLFF.

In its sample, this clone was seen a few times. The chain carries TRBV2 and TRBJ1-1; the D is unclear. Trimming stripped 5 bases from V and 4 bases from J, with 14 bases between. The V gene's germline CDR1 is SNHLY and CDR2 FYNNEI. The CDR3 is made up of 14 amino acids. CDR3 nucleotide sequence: TGTGCCAGCAGTCTGAGCGGTCGGGTCACTGAAGCTTTCTTT. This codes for CASSLSGRVTEAFF.

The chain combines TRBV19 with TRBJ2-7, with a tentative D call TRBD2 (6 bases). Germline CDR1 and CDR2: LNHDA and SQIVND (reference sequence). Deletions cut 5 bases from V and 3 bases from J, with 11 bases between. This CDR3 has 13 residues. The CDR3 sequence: CASSLPGLYEQYF. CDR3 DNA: TGTGCCAGTAGTCTGCCGGGACTCTACGAGCAGTACTTC. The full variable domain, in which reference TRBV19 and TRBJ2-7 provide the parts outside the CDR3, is DGGITQSPKYLFRKEGQNVTLSCEQNLNHDAMYWYRQDPGQGLRLIYYSQIVNDFQKGDIAEGYSVSREKKESFPLTVTSAQKNPTAFYLCASSLPGLYEQYFGPGTRLTVT.

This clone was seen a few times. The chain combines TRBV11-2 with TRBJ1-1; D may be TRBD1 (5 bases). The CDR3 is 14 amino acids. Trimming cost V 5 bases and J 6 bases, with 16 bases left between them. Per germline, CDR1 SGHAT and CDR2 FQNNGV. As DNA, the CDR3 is TGTGCCAGCAGCCCCTCAAGGGGCCACGCTGAAGCTTTCTTT. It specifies CASSPSRGHAEAFF.

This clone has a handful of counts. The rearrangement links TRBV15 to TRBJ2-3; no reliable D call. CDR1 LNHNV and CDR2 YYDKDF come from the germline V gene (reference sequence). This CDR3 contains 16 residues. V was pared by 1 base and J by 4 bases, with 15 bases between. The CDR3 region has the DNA TGTGCCACCAGCAGAGTTGGCTCGCGAAGGTCAGATACGCAGTATTTT. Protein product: CATSRVGSRRSDTQYF.

CDR3 in amino acids: CASSLFVGPQETQYF. Here the CDR3 DNA reads TGTGCCAGCAGCTTATTTGTGGGGCCACAAGAGACCCAGTACTTC. The gene calls are TRBV7-3 and TRBJ2-5; TRBD1 is a possible D gene (5 bases). The V gene's germline CDR1 is SGHTA and CDR2 FQGTGA. Deletions cut 2 bases from V and 2 bases from J, with 12 bases between. The CDR3 runs 15 residues. The full variable domain, completed using reference TRBV7-3 and TRBJ2-5, is GAGVSQTPSNKVTEKGKYVELRCDPISGHTALYWYRQSLGQGPEFLIYFQGTGAADDSGLPNDRFFAVRPEGSVSTLKIQRTERGDSAVYLCASSLFVGPQETQYFGPGTRLLVL.

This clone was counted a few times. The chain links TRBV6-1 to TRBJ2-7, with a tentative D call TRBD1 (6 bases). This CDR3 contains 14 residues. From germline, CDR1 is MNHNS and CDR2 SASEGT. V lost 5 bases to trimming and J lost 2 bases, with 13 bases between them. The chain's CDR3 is CASSQQGVAYEQYV. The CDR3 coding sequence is TGTGCCAGCAGTCAACAGGGTGTCGCCTACGAGCAGTACGTC.

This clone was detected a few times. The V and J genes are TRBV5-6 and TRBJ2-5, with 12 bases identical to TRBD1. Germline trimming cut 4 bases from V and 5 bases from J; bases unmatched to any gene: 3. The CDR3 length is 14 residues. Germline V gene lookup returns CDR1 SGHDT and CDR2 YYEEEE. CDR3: CASSLGQGAETQYF. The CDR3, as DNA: TGTGCCAGCAGCCTGGGACAGGGGGCCGAGACCCAGTACTTC.

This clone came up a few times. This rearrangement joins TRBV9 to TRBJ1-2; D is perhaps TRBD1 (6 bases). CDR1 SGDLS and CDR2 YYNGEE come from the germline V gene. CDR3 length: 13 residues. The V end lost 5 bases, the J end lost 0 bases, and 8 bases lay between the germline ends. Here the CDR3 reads CASSRDTNYGYTF. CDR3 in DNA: TGTGCCAGCAGTCGGGACACTAACTATGGCTACACCTTC. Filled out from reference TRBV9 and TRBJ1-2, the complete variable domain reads DSGVTQTPKHLITATGQRVTLRCSPRSGDLSVYWYQQSLDQGLQFLIQYYNGEERAKGNILERFSAQQFPDLHSELNLSSLELGDSALYFCASSRDTNYGYTFGSGTRLTVV.

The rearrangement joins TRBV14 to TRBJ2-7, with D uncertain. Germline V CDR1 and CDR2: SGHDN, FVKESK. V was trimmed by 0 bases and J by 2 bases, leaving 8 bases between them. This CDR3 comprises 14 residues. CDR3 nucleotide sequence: TGTGCCAGCAGCCAAGACGCTCACCCCTACGAGCAGTACTTC. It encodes CASSQDAHPYEQYF. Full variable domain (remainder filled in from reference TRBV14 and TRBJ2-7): EAGVTQFPSHSVIEKGQTVTLRCDPISGHDNLYWYRRVMGKEIKFLLHFVKESKQDESGMPNNRFLAERTGGTYSTLKVQPAELEDSGVYFCASSQDAHPYEQYFGPGTRLTVT.

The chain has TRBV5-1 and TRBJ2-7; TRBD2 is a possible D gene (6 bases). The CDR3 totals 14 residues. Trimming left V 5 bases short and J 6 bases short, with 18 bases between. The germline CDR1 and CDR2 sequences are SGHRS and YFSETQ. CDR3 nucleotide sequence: TGCGCCAGCAGTCTGGGGGGAAGGCTCCGCGAGCAGTACTTC. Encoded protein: CASSLGGRLREQYF. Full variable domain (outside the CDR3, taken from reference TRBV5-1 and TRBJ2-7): KAGVTQTPRYLIKTRGQQVTLSCSPISGHRSVSWYQQTPGQGLQFLFEYFSETQRNKGNFPGRFSGRQFSNSRSEMNVSTLELGDSALYLCASSLGGRLREQYFGPGTRLTVT.

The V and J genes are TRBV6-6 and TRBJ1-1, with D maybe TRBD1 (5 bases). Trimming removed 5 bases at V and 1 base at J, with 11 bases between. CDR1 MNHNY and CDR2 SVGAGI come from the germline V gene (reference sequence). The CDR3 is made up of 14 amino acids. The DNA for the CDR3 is TGTGCCAGCAGTCCGACAGCCAAGAACACTGAAGCTTTCTTT. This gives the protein CASSPTAKNTEAFF.

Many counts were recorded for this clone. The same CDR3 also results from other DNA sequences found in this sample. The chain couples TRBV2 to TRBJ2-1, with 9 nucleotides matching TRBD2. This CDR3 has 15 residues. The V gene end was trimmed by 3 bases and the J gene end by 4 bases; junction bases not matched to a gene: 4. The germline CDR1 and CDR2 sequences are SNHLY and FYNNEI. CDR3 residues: CASSDSGRRYNEQFF. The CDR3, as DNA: TGTGCCAGCAGTGACAGCGGGAGGAGGTACAATGAGCAGTTCTTC.

CDR3 bases: TGTGCCAGCAGTTCCGCCGGACGGGGGGAAGCTTTCTTT. It specifies CASSSAGRGEAFF. The genes are TRBV6-5 and TRBJ1-1, with D perhaps TRBD1 (5 bases). Trimming shortened V by 4 bases and J by 8 bases, and 14 bases separated the two germline ends. The germline gives CDR1 MNHEY, CDR2 SVGAGI. CDR3 length equals 13 residues.

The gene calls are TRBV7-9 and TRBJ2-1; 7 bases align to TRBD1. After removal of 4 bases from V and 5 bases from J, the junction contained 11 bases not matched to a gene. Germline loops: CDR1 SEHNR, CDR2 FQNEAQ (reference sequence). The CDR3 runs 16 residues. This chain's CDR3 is CASSSGQSSGDNEQFF. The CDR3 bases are TGTGCCAGCAGCTCGGGACAGAGTTCGGGTGACAATGAGCAGTTCTTC. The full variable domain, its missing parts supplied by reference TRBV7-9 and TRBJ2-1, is DTGVSQNPRHKITKRGQNVTFRCDPISEHNRLYWYRQTLGQGPEFLTYFQNEAQLEKSRLLSDRFSAERPKGSFSTLEIQRTEQGDSAMYLCASSSGQSSGDNEQFFGPGTRLTVL.

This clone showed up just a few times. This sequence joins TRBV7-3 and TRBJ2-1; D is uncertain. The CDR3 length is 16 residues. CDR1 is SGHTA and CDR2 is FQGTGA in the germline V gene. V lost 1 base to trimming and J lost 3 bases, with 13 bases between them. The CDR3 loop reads CASSLIGLSSYNEQFF. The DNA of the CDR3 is TGTGCCAGCAGCTTAATCGGGTTAAGTAGCTACAATGAGCAGTTCTTC.